The 8 T cell receptor beta chains below come from one sample, sequenced in a study of shared clonotypes between healthy human individuals. Some clones are missing from TCRdb's copy, which holds only in-frame ones; the method was immunoSEQ multiplex PCR. The top ten clones hold roughly 0.36% of a sample with approximately 2.5 million clones, 80% to 95% of them seen once. The sequenced sample was naive CD4+ T cells from PBMCs. As for subset: CD45RA+ positively selected. The origin of the receptors is a man between 18 and 29 years old in good health. Some clones in this sample may be carry-over from other donors' samples.

The sample holds one count of this clone. This chain joins TRBV6-1 and TRBJ2-5; 13 positions match TRBD2. Germline loops: CDR1 MNHNS, CDR2 SASEGT. CDR3 length equals 17 residues. Trimming took 0 bases from V and 4 from J; bases not matched to a gene: 5. The CDR3 DNA reads TGTGCCAGCAGTGAAGCAAGGACTAGCGGGAGTGGAGAGACCCAGTACTTC. It is translated as CASSEARTSGSGETQYF.

J is TRBJ2-3 and V is TRBV18; 8 nucleotides match TRBD1. Germline assignment: CDR1 KGHSH and CDR2 LQKENI. CDR3 size: 16 residues. The V gene end was trimmed by 2 bases and the J gene end by 0 bases; junction bases not matched to a gene: 4. The CDR3 DNA reads as TGTGCCAGCTCACCAATCCGACAGGGGAGCACAGATACGCAGTATTTT. Its protein is CASSPIRQGSTDTQYF.

The chain combines TRBV4-3 with TRBJ1-3; 7 bases line up with TRBD1. Germline-derived CDR1 and CDR2 are LGHNA and YSLEER. V gave up 3 bases and J gave up 1 base; unmatched junction bases: 15. The CDR3 is 19 residues long. CDR3 loop: CASSHQGPYSGGSGNTIYF. CDR3 DNA sequence: TGCGCCAGCAGCCACCAAGGACCTTACTCAGGGGGGTCTGGAAACACCATATATTTT.

On this clone: One junction end disagrees with the germline gene, perhaps due to a read error. The chain uses TRBV7-3 and TRBJ2-2; a possible D gene is TRBD1 (6 bases). CDR1 and CDR2 (germline): SGHTA, FQGTGA. CDR3 size: 16 residues. DNA for the CDR3: TGTGCCAGCAGCGTAACAGGGCACGCGAACACCGGGGAGCTGTTTTTT. The encoded protein is CASSVTGHANTGELFF.

This clone appeared once. The chain employs TRBV7-2 and TRBJ1-5, with D unresolved. V was clipped by 4 bases and J by 5 bases, with 9 bases between them. Germline V gene data show CDR1 as SGHTA and CDR2 as FQGNSA. The CDR3 is made up of 13 amino acids. The CDR3 reads CASSYNGDQPQHF. CDR3 in DNA: TGTGCCAGCAGCTATAACGGGGATCAGCCCCAGCATTTT.

The genes are TRBV14 and TRBJ2-7; TRBD1 matches at 8 bases. Germline V gene lookup returns CDR1 SGHDN and CDR2 FVKESK. The CDR3 loop spans 14 amino acids. V lost 4 bases and J lost 5; bases outside the gene matches: 7. The DNA of the CDR3 is TGTGCCAGCAGCCCATACCACAGGGGGAACGAGCAGTACTTC. It is translated as CASSPYHRGNEQYF.

This chain connects TRBV28 to TRBJ2-3; 7 nucleotides match TRBD2. The CDR3 totals 16 residues. Losses at the gene ends were 1 base for V and 0 bases for J; bases not matched to a gene: 4. Germline V gene data show CDR1 as MDHEN and CDR2 as SYDVKM. As DNA, the CDR3 is TGTGCCAGCAGTTTATTGGGGGGGTCTAGCACAGATACGCAGTATTTT. It is translated as CASSLLGGSSTDTQYF. Based on the CDR3 plus reference TRBV28 and TRBJ2-3, the full variable domain is DVKVTQSSRYLVKRTGEKVFLECVQDMDHENMFWYRQDPGLGLRLIYFSYDVKMKEKGDIPEGYSVSREKKERFSLILESASTNQTSMYLCASSLLGGSSTDTQYFGPGTRLTVL.

CDR3: CASSPLGVGSPLHF. The CDR3 DNA sequence: TGTGCCAGCAGTCCCCTGGGGGTAGGATCACCCCTCCACTTT. The J gene is TRBJ1-6, the V gene TRBV7-9, with a weak D call TRBD1 (5 bases). V was clipped by 6 bases and J by 10 bases, with 16 bases between them. The CDR3 is made up of 14 amino acids. Germline CDR1 reads SEHNR; CDR2 reads FQNEAQ (reference sequence). Filled out from reference TRBV7-9 and TRBJ1-6, the complete variable domain reads DTGVSQNPRHKITKRGQNVTFRCDPISEHNRLYWYRQTLGQGPEFLTYFQNEAQLEKSRLLSDRFSAERPKGSFSTLEIQRTEQGDSAMYLCASSPLGVGSPLHFGNGTRLTVT.